The source of this T cell receptor (beta chain) is a study of cytomegalovirus exposure and HLA in healthy donors. Findings and limits, study-wide: Data from an earlier analysis indicated that most TCR beta V segments were productive either about 90% or about 30% of the time. Among the sequence variants, a highly shared cluster was likely an artifact of sequencing.

About this clone itself: What it binds is unknown.

A multiplex PCR was run with 60 Vbeta primers and 13 Jbeta primers. Here immunoSEQ multiplex PCR was the method, and the copy in TCRdb shows in-frame clones only, minus some. The table lists about 200,000 clones. This CDR3 has 15 residues. Deletions cut 0 bases from V and 3 bases from J, with 9 bases between. Germline CDR1 is SGHRS and CDR2 is YFSETQ. The clonotype comes from a man between 25 and 39 years old in good health and CMV-seronegative. The chain carries TRBV5-1 and TRBJ1-4; no clear D gene. Material: PBMCs. CDR3 DNA sequence: TGCGCCAGCAGCTTGGCTGGGGAGGCTAATGAAAAACTGTTTTTT. As protein: CASSLAGEANEKLFF.